These T cell receptor beta chains were read from a single sample in a study of shared clonotypes between healthy human individuals. Generated by immunoSEQ multiplex PCR, the TCRdb table keeps only in-frame clones and is missing some. The sample has about 2.4 million clones; roughly 93% are singletons. Sequencing used naive CD4+ T cells from PBMCs. Source of these receptors: a man between 18 and 29 years old in good health. Some clones in this sample may be carry-over from other donors' samples. Each CDR3 is given with its conserved first and last residue. The D gene is left open where the match is weak. Clone size is stated in some rows and not others, as once, few, many or a class when expanded.

size: -; J: TRBJ2-7; length: 16; D: TRBD1; V: TRBV7-2; DNA: TGTGCCAGCAGCTTAGACTCCGGACAGGGGGTGAACGAGCAGTACTTC; CDR3: CASSLDSGQGVNEQYF
size: -; J: TRBJ2-5; length: 14; D: -; V: TRBV5-8; DNA: TGTGCCAGCAGCTTGTGGGGTAACAAAGAGACCCAGTACTTC; CDR3: CASSLWGNKETQYF
size: once; J: TRBJ1-2; length: 12; D: -; V: TRBV5-6; DNA: TGTGCCAGCAGCTTGTCAGACCGCGGCTACACCTTC; CDR3: CASSLSDRGYTF
size: -; J: TRBJ1-5; length: 15; D: -; V: TRBV4-2; DNA: TGTGCCAGCAGCCAAGACCCCCTTTACTATCAGCCCCAGCATTTT; CDR3: CASSQDPLYYQPQHF
size: -; J: TRBJ1-5; length: 13; D: -; V: TRBV7-2; DNA: TGTGCCAGCAGCTTAAATTGGAATCAGCCCCAGCATTTT; CDR3: CASSLNWNQPQHF
size: once; J: TRBJ1-2; length: 16; D: -; V: TRBV4-2; DNA: TGTGCCAGCAGCCAAAGCGATGTCTATCCTAACTATGGCTACACCTTC; CDR3: CASSQSDVYPNYGYTF
size: few; J: TRBJ1-1; length: 13; D: -; V: TRBV29-1; DNA: TGCAGCGCCAAACCCGACGGGAACACTGAAGCTTTCTTT; CDR3: CSAKPDGNTEAFF
size: once; J: TRBJ2-5; length: 12; D: -; V: TRBV10-1; DNA: TGCGCCAGCAGTGGCAACCAAGAGACCCAGTACTTC; CDR3: CASSGNQETQYF
size: -; J: TRBJ1-5; length: 16; D: TRBD1; V: TRBV2; DNA: TGTGCCAGCAGCCGGTCCGGGACAGATTACAATCAGCCCCAGCATTTT; CDR3: CASSRSGTDYNQPQHF
size: -; J: TRBJ1-6; length: 16; D: -; V: TRBV11-2; DNA: TGTGCCAGCAGCTCACTGCCGCGCAGGCGGAATTCACCCCTCCACTTT; CDR3: CASSSLPRRRNSPLHF
size: -; J: TRBJ1-2; length: 14; D: -; V: TRBV11-2; DNA: TGTGCCAGCAGCTTATCCGACACTCTCTATGGCTACACCTTC; CDR3: CASSLSDTLYGYTF
size: -; J: TRBJ2-3; length: 14; D: -; V: TRBV5-1; DNA: TGCGCCAGCAGTTGGGGGGATAGCACAGATACGCAGTATTTT; CDR3: CASSWGDSTDTQYF
size: -; J: TRBJ2-7; length: 15; D: -; V: TRBV6-5; DNA: TGTGCCAGCCGTTCTAAGCGGTCGGGCTCCTACGAGCAGTACTTC; CDR3: CASRSKRSGSYEQYF
size: -; J: TRBJ2-7; length: 14; D: -; V: TRBV10-1; DNA: TGCGCCAGCAGTGAGTCGACGCAGTGCTACGAGCAGTACTTC; CDR3: CASSESTQCYEQYF
size: once; J: TRBJ2-1; length: 15; D: TRBD2; V: TRBV7-2; DNA: TGTGCCAGCAGCTTAAGACGGGGACTAGCCGATGAGCAGTTCTTC; CDR3: CASSLRRGLADEQFF